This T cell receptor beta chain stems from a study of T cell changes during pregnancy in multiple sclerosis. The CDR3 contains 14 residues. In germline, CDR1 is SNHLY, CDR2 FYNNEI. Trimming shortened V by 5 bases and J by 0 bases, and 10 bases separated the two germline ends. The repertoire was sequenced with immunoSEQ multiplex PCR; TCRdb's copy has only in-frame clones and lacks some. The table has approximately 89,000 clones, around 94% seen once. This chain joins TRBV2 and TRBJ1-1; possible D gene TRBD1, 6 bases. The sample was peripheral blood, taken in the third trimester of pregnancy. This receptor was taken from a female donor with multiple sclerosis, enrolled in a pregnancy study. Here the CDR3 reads CASSKGDMNTEAFF. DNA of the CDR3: TGTGCCAGCAGTAAGGGGGACATGAACACTGAAGCTTTCTTT.